This T cell receptor (beta chain) was identified during a study of cytomegalovirus exposure and HLA in healthy donors. Whole-study results and caveats: A later analysis reportedly identified an Asian-associated ancestry cluster as carrying fewer N-insertions than the roughly 600-donor mean. Prior analysis indicated that the majority of TCR beta V segments exhibited productivity approximately 87% or approximately 30% of the time.

With 60 Vbeta and 13 Jbeta primers, the PCR was carried out. Using immunoSEQ multiplex PCR, the repertoire was profiled, and TCRdb retains in-frame clones only, with some absent. The sample carries roughly 200,000 clones, around 88% recorded once. The ends lost 2 bases at V and 2 bases at J; junction bases unmatched: 13. Germline V gives CDR1 SGHRS, CDR2 YFSETQ. This CDR3 region has 18 residues. Comment on this clone: The antigen remains unidentified.

The receptor was isolated from a woman in her thirties in good health and CMV-seronegative. The chain carries TRBV5-1 and TRBJ2-7, with 10 bases that match TRBD2. Sequencing input: PBMCs. CDR3: CASSFASGSPPTAYEQYF. The DNA of the CDR3 is TGCGCCAGCAGCTTCGCTAGCGGGAGTCCACCCACTGCCTACGAGCAGTACTTC.